These 10 T cell receptor beta chains were sequenced from one sample in a study of sequential checkpoint blockade in melanoma. Treatment noted: randomized to nivolumab then ipilimumab (arm A) or the reverse (arm B). Repertoires were generated with immunoSEQ multiplex PCR, while TCRdb's copy carries only in-frame clones and drops some. The table includes approximately 10,000 clones, roughly three fifths detected once. The specimen was CD8+ T cells sorted from blood (inferred from file names), collected from a patient given nivolumab and ipilimumab in sequence. Every receptor here comes from a human donor with melanoma.

As concerns this clone: The same CDR3 is also encoded by other DNA sequences in this sample. The rearrangement links TRBV6-4 to TRBJ2-2; tentatively, D is TRBD1 (5 bases). CDR3 length: 13 residues. Germline CDR1 MRHNA, CDR2 SNTAGT. Trimming shortened V by 4 bases and J by 3 bases, and 6 bases separated the two germline ends. CDR3 protein: CASSGGDTGELFF. The CDR3, as DNA: TGTGCCAGCAGTGGGGGCGACACCGGGGAGCTGTTTTTT.

This clone was observed a handful of times. V usage is TRBV7-9 and J usage is TRBJ2-4; 9 bases align to TRBD2. The CDR3 covers 15 residues. The J segment lost 8 bases and the V segment lost 5 bases, leaving 10 bases of the junction unmatched. In germline, CDR1 is SEHNR, CDR2 FQNEAQ (reference sequence). CDR3 loop: CASSPTGLALHIQYF. The CDR3 region has the DNA TGTGCCAGCAGCCCCACCGGACTAGCGCTGCACATTCAGTACTTC.

V and J are TRBV28 and TRBJ1-2; perhaps TRBD1 as D (6 bases). This CDR3 is built from 15 residues. From germline, CDR1 is MDHEN and CDR2 SYDVKM. Trimming took 1 base from V and 4 from J, leaving 13 bases between them. The CDR3 DNA sequence: TGTGCCAGCAGTTTATTCCAGGGGTATTCCTATGGCTACACCTTC. Encoded protein: CASSLFQGYSYGYTF.

Only a few counts were recorded for this clone. The DNA for the CDR3 is TGTGCCAGCAGTCCGGGAACGGGGGGCAATGAGCAGTTCTTC. Residues: CASSPGTGGNEQFF. The V gene is TRBV6-4, the J gene TRBJ2-1; 7 bases are a match to TRBD2. The CDR3 totals 14 residues. Losses at the gene ends were 5 bases for V and 6 bases for J; bases not matched to a gene: 7. Germline V lookup: CDR1 MRHNA, CDR2 SNTAGT.

The J gene is TRBJ2-1, the V gene TRBV5-1, with 11 bases aligning to TRBD2. Germline assignment: CDR1 SGHRS and CDR2 YFSETQ. Trimming removed 0 bases from V and 8 bases from J; junction bases left unmatched: 7. The CDR3 runs 16 residues. The CDR3 region has the DNA TGCGCCAGCAGCTTGGAAGGAACTAGCGGGGGCCATGAGCAGTTCTTC. Its translation: CASSLEGTSGGHEQFF.

This clone was counted only a few times. This sequence joins TRBV9 and TRBJ2-1, with D possibly being TRBD1 (5 bases). The germline V and J ends were trimmed by 0 bases and 9 bases, with 7 bases remaining between them. The CDR3 runs to 12 residues. CDR1 and CDR2 (germline): SGDLS, YYNGEE. CDR3 in amino acids: CASSVGGFEQFF. The CDR3 DNA follows: TGTGCCAGCAGCGTAGGGGGCTTTGAGCAGTTCTTC.

The chain uses TRBV7-2 and TRBJ2-1; 8 bases match TRBD1. Looked up from germline, CDR1 is SGHTA and CDR2 is FQGNSA. The CDR3 spans 15 residues. The V gene end was trimmed by 0 bases and the J gene end by 2 bases; junction bases not matched to a gene: 0. CDR3 residues: CASSLARGPYNEQFF. Here the CDR3 DNA reads TGTGCCAGCAGCTTAGCCAGGGGGCCCTACAATGAGCAGTTCTTC.

The chain is built from TRBV5-6 and TRBJ2-7; D not resolved. The CDR3 runs to 14 residues. With 0 bases removed from V and 2 bases from J, the gap between germline ends came to 9 bases. Germline loops: CDR1 SGHDT, CDR2 YYEEEE. CDR3 nucleotides: TGTGCCAGCAGCTTGGCTGTAGCAGCCTACGAGCAGTACTTC. Translated: CASSLAVAAYEQYF.

The chain has TRBV27 and TRBJ2-5, with no clear D. Trimming cost V 4 bases and J 2 bases, with 8 bases left between them. The germline CDR1 and CDR2 sequences are MNHEY and SMNVEV (reference sequence). The CDR3 has 13 residues. CDR3 bases: TGTGCCAGCAGTTATGCCCTACAAGAGACCCAGTACTTC. Protein product: CASSYALQETQYF.

The chain carries TRBV4-2 and TRBJ2-3; a weak D match, TRBD1 (5 bases). Germline V CDR1 and CDR2: LGHNA, YNFKEQ. The CDR3 has 17 amino acids. V lost 0 bases to trimming and J lost 4 bases, with 17 bases between them. This CDR3 reads CASSQEGDRLDPDTQYF. CDR3 DNA sequence: TGTGCCAGCAGCCAAGAAGGCGACAGACTGGATCCAGATACGCAGTATTTT.